The present T cell receptor (beta chain) was sequenced within a study of CD8+CD57+ T cells in acquired aplastic anemia. Background on the study: CD4+ and CD8+ cells, once sorted, gave DNA averaging roughly 3 ug.

Only a few counts were recorded for this clonotype. Its antigen is still unknown. Trimming took 5 bases from V and 6 from J, leaving 10 bases between them. Germline V lookup: CDR1 MRHNA, CDR2 SNTAGT. CDR3 length equals 12 residues. Study-wide results and limits: Overlapping CD8+ CDR3 repertoires of patients and controls contained some 30 shared sequences.

For sequencing, patients were chosen who had shown expansion of CD8+CD57+ cells by flow cytometry. Diagnosis of severe acquired aplastic anemia applied to all patients. Genomic DNA, the template, was used for profiling of the TCR beta VDJ and CDR3. Using its own MiXCR run on the reads, TCRdb lists one record per CDR3 protein. The repertoire has under 250,000 distinct CDR3 sequences, roughly half of them found once; the top ten carry over 7.5%. This rearrangement joins TRBV6-4 to TRBJ1-2; D gene unclear. The sequence derives from a human donor with aplastic anemia. Input material: sorted CD4+, CD8+, or CD8+CD57+ T cells (not recorded which) from PBMCs. The CDR3 here is CASSPTRDGYTF. DNA of the CDR3: TGTGCCAGCAGTCCCACGAGGGATGGCTACACCTTC.